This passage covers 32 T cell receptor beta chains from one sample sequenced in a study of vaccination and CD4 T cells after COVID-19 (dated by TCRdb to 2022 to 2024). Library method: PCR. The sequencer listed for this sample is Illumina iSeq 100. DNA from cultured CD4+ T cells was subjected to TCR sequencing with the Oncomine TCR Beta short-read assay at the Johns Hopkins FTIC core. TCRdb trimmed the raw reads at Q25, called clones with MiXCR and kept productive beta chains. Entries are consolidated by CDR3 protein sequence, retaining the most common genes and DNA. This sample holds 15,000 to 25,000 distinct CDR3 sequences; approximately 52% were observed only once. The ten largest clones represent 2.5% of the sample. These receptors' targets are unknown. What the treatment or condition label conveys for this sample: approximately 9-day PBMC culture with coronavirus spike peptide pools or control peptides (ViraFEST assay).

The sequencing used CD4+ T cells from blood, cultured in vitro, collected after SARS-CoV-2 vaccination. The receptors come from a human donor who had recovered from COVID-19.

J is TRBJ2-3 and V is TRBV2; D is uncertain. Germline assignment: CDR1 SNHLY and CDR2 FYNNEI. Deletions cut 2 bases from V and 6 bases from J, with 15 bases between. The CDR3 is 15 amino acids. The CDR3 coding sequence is TGTGCCAGCAGTGAATGGGGTAGAAACGTGGATACGCAGTATTTT. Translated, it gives CASSEWGRNVDTQYF.

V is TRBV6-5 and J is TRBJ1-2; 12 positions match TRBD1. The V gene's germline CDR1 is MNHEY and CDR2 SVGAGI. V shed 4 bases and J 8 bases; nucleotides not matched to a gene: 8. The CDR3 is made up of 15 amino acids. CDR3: CASSSPGQGARGYTF. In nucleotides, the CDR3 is TGTGCCAGCAGTTCGCCGGGACAGGGGGCGCGGGGCTACACCTTC.

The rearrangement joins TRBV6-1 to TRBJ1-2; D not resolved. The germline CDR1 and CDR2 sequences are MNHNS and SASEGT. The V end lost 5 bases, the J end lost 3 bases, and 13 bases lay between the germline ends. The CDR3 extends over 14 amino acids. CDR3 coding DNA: TGTGCCAGCAGTCCCCAGAAGACCTACTATGGCTACACCTTC. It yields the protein CASSPQKTYYGYTF.

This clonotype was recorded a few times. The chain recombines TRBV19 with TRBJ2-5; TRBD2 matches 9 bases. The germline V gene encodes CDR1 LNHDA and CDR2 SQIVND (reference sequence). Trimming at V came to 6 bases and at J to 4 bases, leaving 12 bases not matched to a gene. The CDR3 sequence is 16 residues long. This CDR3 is CASSPRGGRGRETQYF. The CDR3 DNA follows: TGTGCCAGTAGCCCACGAGGCGGGAGGGGGAGAGAGACCCAGTACTTC. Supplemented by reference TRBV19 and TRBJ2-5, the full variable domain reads DGGITQSPKYLFRKEGQNVTLSCEQNLNHDAMYWYRQDPGQGLRLIYYSQIVNDFQKGDIAEGYSVSREKKESFPLTVTSAQKNPTAFYLCASSPRGGRGRETQYFGPGTRLLVL.

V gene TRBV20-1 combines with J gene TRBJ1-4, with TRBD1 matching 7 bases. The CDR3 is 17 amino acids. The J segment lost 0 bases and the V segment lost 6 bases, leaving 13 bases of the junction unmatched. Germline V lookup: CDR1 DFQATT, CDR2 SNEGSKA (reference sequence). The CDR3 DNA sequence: TGCAGTGCCACACCCCCAGGGGGGCATGCAACTAATGAAAAACTGTTTTTT. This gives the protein CSATPPGGHATNEKLFF.

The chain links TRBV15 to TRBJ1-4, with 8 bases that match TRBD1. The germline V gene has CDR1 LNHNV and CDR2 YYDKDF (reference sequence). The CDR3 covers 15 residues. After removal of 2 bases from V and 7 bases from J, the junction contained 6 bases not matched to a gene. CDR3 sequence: CATSRSTGEGEKLFF. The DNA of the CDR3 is TGTGCCACCAGCAGATCGACAGGGGAGGGTGAAAAACTGTTTTTT.

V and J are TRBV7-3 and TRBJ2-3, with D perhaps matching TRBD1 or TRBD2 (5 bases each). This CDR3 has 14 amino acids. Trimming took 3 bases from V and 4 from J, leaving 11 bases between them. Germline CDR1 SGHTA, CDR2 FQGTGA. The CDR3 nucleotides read TGTGCCAGCAGCTTGGGACCACCCCCAGATACGCAGTATTTT. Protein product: CASSLGPPPDTQYF.

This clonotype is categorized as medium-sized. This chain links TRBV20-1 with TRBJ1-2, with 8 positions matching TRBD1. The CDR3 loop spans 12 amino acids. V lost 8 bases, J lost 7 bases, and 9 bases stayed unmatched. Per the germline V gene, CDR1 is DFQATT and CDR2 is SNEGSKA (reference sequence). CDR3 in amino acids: CSPHQGAGGYTF. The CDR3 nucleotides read TGCAGTCCACACCAGGGGGCTGGTGGCTACACCTTC.

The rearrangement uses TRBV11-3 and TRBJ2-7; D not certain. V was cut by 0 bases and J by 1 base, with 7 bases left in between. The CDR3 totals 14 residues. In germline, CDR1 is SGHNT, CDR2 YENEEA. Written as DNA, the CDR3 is TGTGCCAGCAGCTTAGAGGCAGGATCCTACGAGCAGTACTTC. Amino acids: CASSLEAGSYEQYF.

The CDR3 protein is CSATIIPRRLSTDTQYF. CDR3 DNA: TGCAGTGCCACCATCATCCCACGGCGGCTTAGCACAGATACGCAGTATTTT. The rearrangement links TRBV20-1 to TRBJ2-3, with unresolved D. The V end lost 6 bases, the J end lost 0 bases, and 22 bases lay between the germline ends. Germline loops: CDR1 DFQATT, CDR2 SNEGSKA (reference sequence). The CDR3 loop spans 17 amino acids.

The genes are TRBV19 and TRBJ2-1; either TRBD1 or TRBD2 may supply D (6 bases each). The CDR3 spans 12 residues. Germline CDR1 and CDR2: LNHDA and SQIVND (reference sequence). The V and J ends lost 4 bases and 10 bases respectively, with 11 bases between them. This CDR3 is CASSRGGKEQFF. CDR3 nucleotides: TGTGCCAGTAGTAGAGGGGGGAAAGAGCAGTTCTTC.

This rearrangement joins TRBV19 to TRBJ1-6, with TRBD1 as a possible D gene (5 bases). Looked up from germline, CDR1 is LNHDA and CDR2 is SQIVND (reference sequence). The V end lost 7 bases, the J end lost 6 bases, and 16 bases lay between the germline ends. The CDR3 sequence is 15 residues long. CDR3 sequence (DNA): TGTGCCAGTACAATGGGGCGGCAGCTTAATTCACCCCTCCACTTT. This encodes CASTMGRQLNSPLHF.

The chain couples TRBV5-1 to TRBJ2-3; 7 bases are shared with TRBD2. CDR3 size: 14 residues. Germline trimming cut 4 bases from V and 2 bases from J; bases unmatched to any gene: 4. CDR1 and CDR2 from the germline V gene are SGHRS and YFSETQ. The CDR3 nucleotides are TGCGCCAGCAGCGTCGGGGGGTACACAGATACGCAGTATTTT. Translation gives CASSVGGYTDTQYF.

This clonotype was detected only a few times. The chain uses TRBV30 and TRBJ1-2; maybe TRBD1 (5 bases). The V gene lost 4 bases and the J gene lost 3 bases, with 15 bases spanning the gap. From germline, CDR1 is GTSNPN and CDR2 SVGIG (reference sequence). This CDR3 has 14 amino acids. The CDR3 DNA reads TGTGCCTGGAAGGTCCCGATGGGGGACTATGGCTACACCTTC. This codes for CAWKVPMGDYGYTF.

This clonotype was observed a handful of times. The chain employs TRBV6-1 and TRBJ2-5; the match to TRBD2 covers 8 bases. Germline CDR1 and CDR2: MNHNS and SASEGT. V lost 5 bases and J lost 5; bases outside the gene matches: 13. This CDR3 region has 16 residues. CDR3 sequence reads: CASSTLGAGGIETQYF. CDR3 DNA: TGTGCCAGCAGTACCCTTGGGGCGGGGGGAATCGAGACCCAGTACTTC.

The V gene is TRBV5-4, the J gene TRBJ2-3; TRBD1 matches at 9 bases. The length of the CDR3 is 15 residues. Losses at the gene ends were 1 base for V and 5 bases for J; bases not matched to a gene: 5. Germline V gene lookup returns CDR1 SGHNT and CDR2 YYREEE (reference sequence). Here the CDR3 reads CASSLTGGMKDTQYF. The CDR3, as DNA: TGTGCCAGCAGCTTGACAGGGGGCATGAAAGATACGCAGTATTTT. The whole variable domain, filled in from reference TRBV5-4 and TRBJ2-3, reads ETGVTQSPTHLIKTRGQQVTLRCSSQSGHNTVSWYQQALGQGPQFIFQYYREEENGRGNFPPRFSGLQFPNYSSELNVNALELDDSALYLCASSLTGGMKDTQYFGPGTRLTVL.

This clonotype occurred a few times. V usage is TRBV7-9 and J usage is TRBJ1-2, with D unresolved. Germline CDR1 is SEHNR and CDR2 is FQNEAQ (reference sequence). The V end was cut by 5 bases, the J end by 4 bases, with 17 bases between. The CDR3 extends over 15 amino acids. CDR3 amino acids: CASSLSNSVGYGYTF. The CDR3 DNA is TGTGCCAGCAGCCTGTCCAATTCGGTCGGCTATGGCTACACCTTC.

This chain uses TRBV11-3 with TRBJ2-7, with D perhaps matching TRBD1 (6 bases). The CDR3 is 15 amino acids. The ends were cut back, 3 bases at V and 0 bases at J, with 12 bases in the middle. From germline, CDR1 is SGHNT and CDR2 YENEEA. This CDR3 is CASSLAGTPSYEQYF. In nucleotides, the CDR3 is TGTGCCAGCAGCTTGGCCGGGACACCCTCCTACGAGCAGTACTTC. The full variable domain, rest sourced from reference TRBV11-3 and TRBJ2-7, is EAGVVQSPRYKIIEKKQPVAFWCNPISGHNTLYWYLQNLGQGPELLIRYENEEAVDDSQLPKDRFSAERLKGVDSTLKIQPAELGDSAVYLCASSLAGTPSYEQYFGPGTRLTVT.

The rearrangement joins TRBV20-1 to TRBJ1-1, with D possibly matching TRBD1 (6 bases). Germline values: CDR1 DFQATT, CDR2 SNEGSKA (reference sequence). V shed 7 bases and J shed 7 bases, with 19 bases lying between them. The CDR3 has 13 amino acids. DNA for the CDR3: TGCAGTGAGAAGGAGGGGGGCAGGGGTGAAGCTTTCTTT. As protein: CSEKEGGRGEAFF.

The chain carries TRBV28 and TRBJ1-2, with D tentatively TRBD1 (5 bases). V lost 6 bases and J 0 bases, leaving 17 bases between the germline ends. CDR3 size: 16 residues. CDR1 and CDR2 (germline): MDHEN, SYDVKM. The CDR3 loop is CASSTLPGTANYGYTF. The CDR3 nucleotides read TGTGCCAGCAGCACCTTACCCGGGACGGCTAACTATGGCTACACCTTC.

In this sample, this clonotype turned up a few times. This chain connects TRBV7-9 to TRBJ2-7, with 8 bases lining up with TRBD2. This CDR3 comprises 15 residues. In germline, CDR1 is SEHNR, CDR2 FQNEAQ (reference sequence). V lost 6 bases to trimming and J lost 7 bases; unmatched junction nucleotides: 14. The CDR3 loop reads CASSQGGLAGSEQYF. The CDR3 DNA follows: TGTGCCAGCAGTCAAGGGGGTCTAGCGGGTAGTGAGCAGTACTTC.

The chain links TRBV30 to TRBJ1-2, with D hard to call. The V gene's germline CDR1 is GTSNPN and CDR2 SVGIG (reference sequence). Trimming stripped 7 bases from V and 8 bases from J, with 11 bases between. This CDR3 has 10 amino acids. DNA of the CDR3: TGTGCCTCAGAGGAGGAAGGCTACACCTTC. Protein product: CASEEEGYTF.

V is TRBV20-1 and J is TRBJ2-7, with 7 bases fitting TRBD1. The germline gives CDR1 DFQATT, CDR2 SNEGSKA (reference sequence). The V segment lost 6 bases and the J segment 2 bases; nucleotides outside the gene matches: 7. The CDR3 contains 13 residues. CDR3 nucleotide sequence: TGCAGTGCAAGTCGACAGGGACCCTACGAGCAGTACTTC. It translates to CSASRQGPYEQYF.

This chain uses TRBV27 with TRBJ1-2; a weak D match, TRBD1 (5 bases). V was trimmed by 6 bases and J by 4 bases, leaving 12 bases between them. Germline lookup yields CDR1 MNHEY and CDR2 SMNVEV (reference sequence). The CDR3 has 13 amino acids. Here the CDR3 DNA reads TGTGCCAGCAGCCCGGGACCAGTCTATGGCTACACCTTC. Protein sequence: CASSPGPVYGYTF.

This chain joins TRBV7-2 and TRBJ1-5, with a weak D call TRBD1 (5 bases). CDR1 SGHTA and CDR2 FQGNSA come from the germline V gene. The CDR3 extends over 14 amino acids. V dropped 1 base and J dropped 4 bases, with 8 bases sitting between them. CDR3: CASSLVGLNQPQHF. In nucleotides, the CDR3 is TGTGCCAGCAGCTTAGTGGGACTAAATCAGCCCCAGCATTTT.

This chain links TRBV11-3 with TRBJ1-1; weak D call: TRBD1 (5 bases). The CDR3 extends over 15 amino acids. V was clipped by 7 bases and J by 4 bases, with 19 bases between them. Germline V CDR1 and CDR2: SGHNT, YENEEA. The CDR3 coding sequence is TGTGCCAGCACCTTGTCGTTGGGACCTAGCACTGAAGCTTTCTTT. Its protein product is CASTLSLGPSTEAFF.

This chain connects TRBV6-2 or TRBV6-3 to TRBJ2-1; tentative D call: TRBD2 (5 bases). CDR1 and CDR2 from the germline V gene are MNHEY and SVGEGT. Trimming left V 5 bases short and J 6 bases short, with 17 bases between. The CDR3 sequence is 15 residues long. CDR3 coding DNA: TGTGCCAGCAGTGACGGAGTAGCGCAAGCCAATGAGCAGTTCTTC. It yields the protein CASSDGVAQANEQFF.

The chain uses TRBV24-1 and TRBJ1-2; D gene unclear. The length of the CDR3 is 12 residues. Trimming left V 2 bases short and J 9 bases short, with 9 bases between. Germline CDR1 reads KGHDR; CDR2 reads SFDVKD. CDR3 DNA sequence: TGTGCCACCAGTGATTCGTTACAGCGCTACACCTTC. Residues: CATSDSLQRYTF.

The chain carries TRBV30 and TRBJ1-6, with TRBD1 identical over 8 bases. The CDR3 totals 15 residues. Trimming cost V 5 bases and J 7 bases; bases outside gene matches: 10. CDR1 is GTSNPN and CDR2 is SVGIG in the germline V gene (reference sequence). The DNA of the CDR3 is TGTGCCTGGGCTCACAGACAGGGGTACAATTCACCCCTCCACTTT. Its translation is CAWAHRQGYNSPLHF.

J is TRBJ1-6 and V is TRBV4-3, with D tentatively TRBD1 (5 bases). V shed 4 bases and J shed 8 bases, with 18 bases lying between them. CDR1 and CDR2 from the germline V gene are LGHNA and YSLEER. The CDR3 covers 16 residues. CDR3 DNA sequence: TGCGCCAGCAGCCCTAGCCCGCAGGCGGGGGATTCACCCCTCCACTTT. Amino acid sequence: CASSPSPQAGDSPLHF.

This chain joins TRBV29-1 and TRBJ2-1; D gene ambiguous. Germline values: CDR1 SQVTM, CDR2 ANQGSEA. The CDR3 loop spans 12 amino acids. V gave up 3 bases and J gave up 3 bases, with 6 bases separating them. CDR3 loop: CSVDVSYNEQFF. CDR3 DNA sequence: TGCAGCGTTGATGTCAGCTACAATGAGCAGTTCTTC.

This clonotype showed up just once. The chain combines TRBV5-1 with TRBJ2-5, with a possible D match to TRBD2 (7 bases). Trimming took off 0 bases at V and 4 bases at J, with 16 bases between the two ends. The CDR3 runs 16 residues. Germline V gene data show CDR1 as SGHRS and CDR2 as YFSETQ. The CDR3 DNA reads TGCGCCAGCAGCTTGGCACAGGGACCGGGGGGAGAGACCCAGTACTTC. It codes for CASSLAQGPGGETQYF.